This paragraph reports one T cell receptor (beta chain). The sample comes from a study of T cell responses to AZD1222 COVID-19 vaccine. This CDR3 comprises 14 residues. CDR1 and CDR2 (germline): LNHDA, SQIVND (reference sequence). The V segment lost 10 bases and the J segment 3 bases; nucleotides outside the gene matches: 8. Assay: immunoSEQ multiplex PCR; the TCRdb copy retains only in-frame clones and omits some. The sample includes under 200,000 clones, approximately 94% of them seen just once. The sequences come from peripheral blood, collected 28 days after the second dose of the MenACWY control vaccine. This clonotype was obtained from an adult who received the MenACWY meningococcal vaccine as a control. V is TRBV19 and J is TRBJ1-3; 8 bases agree with TRBD1. DNA for the CDR3: TGTGCCACCCACCCGGGACAGGTTGGAAACACCATATATTTT. Translating gives CATHPGQVGNTIYF.